This T cell receptor beta chain was identified in a study of blood T cell repertoires in COVID-19. Study background: The United States, Italy and Spain were the sources of the acute and convalescent COVID-19 samples. T cells, B-cell-depleted T cells, or PBMCs supplied cDNA or gDNA.

Under the authors' procedure: Reference gene primer amplification in the assay estimated nucleated cell counts. This table comes from immunoSEQ multiplex PCR, and its TCRdb copy is limited to in-frame clones, with some not included. The V and J calls and clone size come from that table; D and trimming were worked out from the DNA. The sample contains under 250,000 clones, around 85% of which appear only once. Looked up from germline, CDR1 is SGHTA and CDR2 is FQGNSA. This CDR3 has 14 amino acids. The V end lost 2 bases, the J end lost 3 bases, and 7 bases lay between the germline ends. This chain joins TRBV7-2 and TRBJ2-2; weak D call: TRBD2 (5 bases). Sequenced material: peripheral blood. This TCR derives from an elderly woman with acute or convalescent COVID-19. CDR3 sequence: CASSLTGDTGELFF. For the CDR3, the DNA is TGTGCCAGCAGCTTAACCGGGGACACCGGGGAGCTGTTTTTT.